The present entry profiles one TCR beta chain with its context. CD45RO negativity and positive selection for CCR7 defined naive CD8 cells, a population that excluded terminally differentiated effector memory CD45RA+ cells. Clones were sequenced by immunoSEQ multiplex PCR, and TCRdb holds only the in-frame ones, with some missing. The profile shows about 2.2 million clones, approximately 92% of them singletons. These data are taken from a study of shared clonotypes between healthy human individuals. CDR1 and CDR2 (germline): SGHVS, FQNEAQ. This CDR3 comprises 18 residues. With 1 base removed from V and 3 bases from J, the gap between germline ends came to 19 bases.

Sequencing was performed on naive CD8+ T cells from PBMCs. This chain connects TRBV7-8 to TRBJ2-1; D possibly corresponds to TRBD2 (6 bases). The sequence came from a man between 18 and 29 years old in good health. Some clones in this sample may be carry-over from other donors' samples. The DNA for the CDR3 is TGTGCCAGCAGCTTAGTGGGCAGACCGGGACTTAGCTACAATGAGCAGTTCTTC. Translating gives CASSLVGRPGLSYNEQFF.